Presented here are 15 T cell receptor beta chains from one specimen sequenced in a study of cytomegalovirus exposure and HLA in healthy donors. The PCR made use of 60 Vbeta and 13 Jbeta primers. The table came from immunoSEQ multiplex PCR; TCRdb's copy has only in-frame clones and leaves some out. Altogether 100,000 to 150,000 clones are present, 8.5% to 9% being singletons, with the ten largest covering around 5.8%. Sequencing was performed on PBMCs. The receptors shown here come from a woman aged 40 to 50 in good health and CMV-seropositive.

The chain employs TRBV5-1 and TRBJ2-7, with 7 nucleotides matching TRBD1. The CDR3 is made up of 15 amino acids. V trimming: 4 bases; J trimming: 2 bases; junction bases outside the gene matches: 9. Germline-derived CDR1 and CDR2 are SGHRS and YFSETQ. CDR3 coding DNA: TGCGCCAGCAGCCGAGGACAGGCACCTACCTACGAGCAGTACTTC. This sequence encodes CASSRGQAPTYEQYF.

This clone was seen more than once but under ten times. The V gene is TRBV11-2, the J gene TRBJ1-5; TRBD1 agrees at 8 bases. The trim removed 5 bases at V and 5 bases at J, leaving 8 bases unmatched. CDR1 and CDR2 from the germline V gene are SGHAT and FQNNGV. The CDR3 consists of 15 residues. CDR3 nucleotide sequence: TGTGCCAGCAGCCTAGGGGGGACAGGAGATCAGCCCCAGCATTTT. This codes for CASSLGGTGDQPQHF.

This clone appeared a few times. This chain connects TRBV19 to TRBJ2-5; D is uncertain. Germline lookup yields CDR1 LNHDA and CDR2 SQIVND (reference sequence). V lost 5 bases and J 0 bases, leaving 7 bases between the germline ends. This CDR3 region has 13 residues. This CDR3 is CASSLRDQETQYF. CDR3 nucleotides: TGTGCCAGTAGTCTCCGGGACCAAGAGACCCAGTACTTC. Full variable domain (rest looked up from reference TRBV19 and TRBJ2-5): DGGITQSPKYLFRKEGQNVTLSCEQNLNHDAMYWYRQDPGQGLRLIYYSQIVNDFQKGDIAEGYSVSREKKESFPLTVTSAQKNPTAFYLCASSLRDQETQYFGPGTRLLVL.

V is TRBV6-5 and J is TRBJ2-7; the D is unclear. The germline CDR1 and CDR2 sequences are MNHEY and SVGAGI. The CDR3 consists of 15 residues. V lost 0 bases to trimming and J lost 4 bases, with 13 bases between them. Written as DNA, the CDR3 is TGTGCCAGCAGTTACTCGACTCGGTCCTATTACGAGCAGTACTTC. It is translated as CASSYSTRSYYEQYF.

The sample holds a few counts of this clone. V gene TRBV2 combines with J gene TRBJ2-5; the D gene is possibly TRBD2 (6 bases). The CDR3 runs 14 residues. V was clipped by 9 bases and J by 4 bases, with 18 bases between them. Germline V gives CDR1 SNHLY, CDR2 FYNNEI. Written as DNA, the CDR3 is TGTGCCAGTCTTAACGGGGGAGCCCTAGAGACCCAGTACTTC. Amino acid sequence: CASLNGGALETQYF.

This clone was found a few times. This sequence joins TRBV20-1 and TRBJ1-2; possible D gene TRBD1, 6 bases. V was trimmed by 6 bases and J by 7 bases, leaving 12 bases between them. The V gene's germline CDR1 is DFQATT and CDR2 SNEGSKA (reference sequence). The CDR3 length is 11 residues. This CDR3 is CSALQGSGYTF. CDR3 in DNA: TGCAGTGCACTTCAGGGGTCTGGCTACACCTTC.

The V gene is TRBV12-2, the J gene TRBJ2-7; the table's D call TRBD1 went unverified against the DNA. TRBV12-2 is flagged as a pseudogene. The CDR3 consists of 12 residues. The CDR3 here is CASRSRGVEQYF. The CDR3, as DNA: TGTGCAAGTCGCTCCAGGGGGGTGGAGCAGTACTTC.

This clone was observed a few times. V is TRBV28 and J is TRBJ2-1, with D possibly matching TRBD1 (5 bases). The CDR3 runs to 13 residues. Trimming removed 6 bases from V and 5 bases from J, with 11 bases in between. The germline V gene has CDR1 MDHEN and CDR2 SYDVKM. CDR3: CASSGGADNEQFF. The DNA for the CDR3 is TGTGCCAGCAGCGGTGGGGCCGACAATGAGCAGTTCTTC.

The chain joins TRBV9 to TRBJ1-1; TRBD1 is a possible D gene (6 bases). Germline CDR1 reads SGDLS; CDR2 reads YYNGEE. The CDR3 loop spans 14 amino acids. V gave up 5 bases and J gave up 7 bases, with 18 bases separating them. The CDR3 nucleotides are TGTGCCAGCAGTCTTTCTGGGGGGGCCGATGAAGCTTTCTTT. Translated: CASSLSGGADEAFF.

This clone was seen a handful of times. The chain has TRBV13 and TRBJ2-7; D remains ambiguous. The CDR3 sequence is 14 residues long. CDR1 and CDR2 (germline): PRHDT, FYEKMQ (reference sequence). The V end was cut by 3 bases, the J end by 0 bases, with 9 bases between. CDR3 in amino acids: CASSFRSDSYEQYF. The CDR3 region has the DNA TGTGCCAGCAGCTTCAGATCCGACTCCTACGAGCAGTACTTC.

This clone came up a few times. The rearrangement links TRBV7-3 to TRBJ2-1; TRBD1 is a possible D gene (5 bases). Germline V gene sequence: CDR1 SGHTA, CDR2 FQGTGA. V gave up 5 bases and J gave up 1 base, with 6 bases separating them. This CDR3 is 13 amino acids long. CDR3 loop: CASSQGSYNEQFF. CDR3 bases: TGTGCCAGCAGCCAGGGATCCTACAATGAGCAGTTCTTC.

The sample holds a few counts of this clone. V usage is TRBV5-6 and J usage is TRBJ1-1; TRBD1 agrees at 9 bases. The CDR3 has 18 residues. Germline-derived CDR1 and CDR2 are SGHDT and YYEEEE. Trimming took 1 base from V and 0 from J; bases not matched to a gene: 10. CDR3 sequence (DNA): TGTGCCAGCAGCTTGTGGGGACAGGGAGGGCTAATGAACACTGAAGCTTTCTTT. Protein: CASSLWGQGGLMNTEAFF.

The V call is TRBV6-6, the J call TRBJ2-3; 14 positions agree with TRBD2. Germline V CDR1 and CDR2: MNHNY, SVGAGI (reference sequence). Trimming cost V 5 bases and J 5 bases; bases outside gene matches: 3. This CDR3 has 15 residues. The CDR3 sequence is CASSMTSGGGDTQYF. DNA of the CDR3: TGTGCCAGCAGTATGACTAGCGGGGGGGGAGATACGCAGTATTTT.

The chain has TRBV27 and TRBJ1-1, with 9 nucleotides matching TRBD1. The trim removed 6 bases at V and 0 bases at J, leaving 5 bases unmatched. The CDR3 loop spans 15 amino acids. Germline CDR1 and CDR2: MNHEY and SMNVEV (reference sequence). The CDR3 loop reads CASRGTGTLNTEAFF. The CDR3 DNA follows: TGTGCCAGCAGGGGGACAGGGACCTTGAACACTGAAGCTTTCTTT.

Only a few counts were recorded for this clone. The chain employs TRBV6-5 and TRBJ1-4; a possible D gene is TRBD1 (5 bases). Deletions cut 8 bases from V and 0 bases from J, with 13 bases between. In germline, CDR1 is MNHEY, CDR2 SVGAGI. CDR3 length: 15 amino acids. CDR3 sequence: CASGPSTATNEKLFF. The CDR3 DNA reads TGTGCCAGCGGGCCCTCGACAGCAACTAATGAAAAACTGTTTTTT.